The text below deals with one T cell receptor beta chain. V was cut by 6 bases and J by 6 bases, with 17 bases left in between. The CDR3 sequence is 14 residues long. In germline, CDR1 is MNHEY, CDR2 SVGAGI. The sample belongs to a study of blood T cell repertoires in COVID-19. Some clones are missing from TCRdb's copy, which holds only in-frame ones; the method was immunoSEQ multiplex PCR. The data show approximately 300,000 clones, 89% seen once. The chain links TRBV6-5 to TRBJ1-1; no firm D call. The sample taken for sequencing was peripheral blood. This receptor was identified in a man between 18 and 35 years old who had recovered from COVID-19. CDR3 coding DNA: TGTGCCAGCAGCCCCGGGTTTATGCACGCTGAAGCTTTCTTT. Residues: CASSPGFMHAEAFF.